Below, 15 T cell receptor beta chains from the same sample are listed, as sequenced in a study of T cell responses to AZD1222 COVID-19 vaccine. Data came from immunoSEQ multiplex PCR; TCRdb stores just in-frame clones and leaves some out. The sample includes under 150,000 clones, 92% of them seen just once. This sample comprised peripheral blood, obtained 28 days after the second AZD1222 dose. The receptor source for this set is an adult who received the AZD1222 COVID-19 vaccine.

The chain couples TRBV3-1 (or the pseudogene TRBV3-2) to TRBJ2-1, with a possible D match to TRBD2 (5 bases). Germline CDR1 reads LGHDT; CDR2 reads YNNKEL (reference sequence). The CDR3 is made up of 13 amino acids. Deletions cut 0 bases from V and 13 bases from J, with 13 bases between. The CDR3 nucleotides are TGTGCCAGCAGCCAAGATCAGATCGGGGTACAGTTCTTC. Its protein is CASSQDQIGVQFF.

The J gene is TRBJ2-1, the V gene TRBV18; D is ambiguous. Trimming left V 3 bases short and J 8 bases short, with 8 bases between. CDR3 length: 12 residues. Germline CDR1 KGHSH, CDR2 LQKENI. The CDR3 reads CASSPLLDEQFF. In DNA, the CDR3 is TGTGCCAGCTCACCCCTTCTGGATGAGCAGTTCTTC.

The V gene is TRBV21-1, the J gene TRBJ2-7. TRBV21-1 is labeled a pseudogene. The CDR3 is made up of 13 amino acids. The CDR3 loop reads CASSPVGFYEQYV. CDR3 nucleotide sequence: TGTGCCAGCAGCCCGGTGGGATTTTACGAGCAGTACGTC.

The chain combines TRBV7-2 with TRBJ1-6, with D tentatively TRBD1 (6 bases). Germline V gene lookup returns CDR1 SGHTA and CDR2 FQGNSA. Trimming left V 6 bases short and J 7 bases short, with 13 bases between. The CDR3 runs 14 residues. For the CDR3, the DNA is TGTGCCAGCAGTCTACAGGGTGGGAATTCACCCCTCCACTTT. It yields the protein CASSLQGGNSPLHF.

This chain connects TRBV25-1 to TRBJ1-2, with 8 positions matching TRBD1. Germline trimming cut 4 bases from V and 3 bases from J; bases unmatched to any gene: 7. The V gene's germline CDR1 is MGHDK and CDR2 SYGVNS. The CDR3 has 15 amino acids. CDR3 protein: CASSGANRGDYGYTF. For the CDR3, the DNA is TGTGCCAGCAGTGGGGCAAACAGGGGGGACTATGGCTACACCTTC.

This chain joins TRBV12-3 or TRBV12-4 and TRBJ1-2, with a tentative D call TRBD1 (5 bases). This CDR3 region has 12 residues. Trimming pared 2 bases from V and 8 bases from J, leaving 9 bases between. The chain's CDR3 is CASSLPGGGYTF. For the CDR3, the DNA is TGTGCCAGCAGTTTACCGGGGGGAGGCTACACCTTC.

With respect to this clone: This sample also contains other DNA sequences that code for the same CDR3. The gene calls are TRBV7-2 and TRBJ1-1, with D possibly TRBD1 on 5 matching bases. The CDR3 sequence is 14 residues long. Germline V gene lookup returns CDR1 SGHTA and CDR2 FQGNSA. Trimming pared 1 base from V and 1 base from J, leaving 7 bases between. The DNA of the CDR3 is TGTGCCAGCAGCTTAGGGGGGGGGAACACTGAAGCTTTCTTT. This gives the protein CASSLGGGNTEAFF.

V usage is TRBV7-2 and J usage is TRBJ1-1; D gene unclear. The V gene lost 3 bases and the J gene lost 0 bases, with 8 bases spanning the gap. Germline CDR1 SGHTA, CDR2 FQGNSA. There are 14 residues in the CDR3. This CDR3 is CASSFRGLNTEAFF. In nucleotides, the CDR3 is TGTGCCAGCAGCTTCCGCGGGCTGAACACTGAAGCTTTCTTT.

The chain uses TRBV28 and TRBJ1-2, with a possible D match to TRBD1 (6 bases). CDR3 size: 13 residues. Trimming removed 5 bases at V and 8 bases at J, with 15 bases between. From germline, CDR1 is MDHEN and CDR2 SYDVKM. In DNA, the CDR3 is TGTGCCAGCAGTACCCATGATAGGGGGGGCTACACCTTC. Its translation is CASSTHDRGGYTF.

The genes are TRBV5-1 and TRBJ2-3, with TRBD1 matching 9 bases. J lost 6 bases, V lost 0 bases, and 5 bases had no gene match. Germline V CDR1 and CDR2: SGHRS, YFSETQ. CDR3 length: 15 amino acids. CDR3 protein: CASSLGDRERDTQYF. CDR3 in DNA: TGCGCCAGCAGCTTGGGGGACAGGGAACGGGATACGCAGTATTTT.

V and J are TRBV6-4 and TRBJ1-1, with D hard to call. The V and J ends lost 6 bases and 1 base respectively, with 18 bases between them. From germline, CDR1 is MRHNA and CDR2 SNTAGT. This CDR3 is 16 amino acids long. CDR3 DNA: TGTGCCAGCAGAACCCTCCCGGGCGGGAGGAACACTGAAGCTTTCTTT. This codes for CASRTLPGGRNTEAFF.

The CDR3 sequence is CASRSSGEKLFF. The DNA for the CDR3 is TGTGCCAGCAGATCTAGCGGCGAAAAACTGTTTTTT. The V gene is TRBV2, the J gene TRBJ1-4; D gene ambiguous. Germline CDR1 reads SNHLY; CDR2 reads FYNNEI. The CDR3 has 12 amino acids. Trimming took off 6 bases at V and 8 bases at J, with 10 bases between the two ends.

The rearrangement joins TRBV6-5 to TRBJ1-2; 8 positions match TRBD1. Germline V gene sequence: CDR1 MNHEY, CDR2 SVGAGI. The J segment lost 4 bases and the V segment lost 6 bases, leaving 7 bases of the junction unmatched. The CDR3 is 14 amino acids. The CDR3 coding sequence is TGTGCCAGCAGGGGGACAGGAAACTCCTATGGCTACACCTTC. Residues: CASRGTGNSYGYTF.

The J gene is TRBJ1-1, the V gene TRBV27; perhaps TRBD1 as D (5 bases). Trimming stripped 0 bases from V and 8 bases from J, with 13 bases between. Per germline, CDR1 MNHEY and CDR2 SMNVEV (reference sequence). This CDR3 contains 14 residues. The CDR3 is CASSLSSRQTEAFF. The CDR3 DNA follows: TGTGCCAGCAGTTTATCAAGCCGACAGACCGAAGCTTTCTTT.

The CDR3, as DNA: TGTGCCAGCAGTTCAATATGGGACAGGGGGAAGACTAACTATGGCTACACCTTC. Protein sequence: CASSSIWDRGKTNYGYTF. V gene TRBV27 combines with J gene TRBJ1-2; 11 nucleotides agree with TRBD1. V dropped 4 bases and J dropped 0; count of bases not matched to a gene: 10. The V gene's germline CDR1 is MNHEY and CDR2 SMNVEV (reference sequence). The CDR3 sequence is 18 residues long.